The 12 T cell receptor beta chains below all came from one sample that was sequenced in a study of blood T cell repertoires in COVID-19. Assay: immunoSEQ multiplex PCR; the TCRdb copy retains only in-frame clones and omits some. The sample contains roughly 190,000 clones, 75% to 95% of which appear only once. Source material: peripheral blood. The receptors were gathered from a man aged 50 or older with acute or convalescent COVID-19.

The chain recombines TRBV27 with TRBJ2-2; 7 bases match TRBD2. The length of the CDR3 is 16 residues. CDR1 and CDR2 (germline): MNHEY, SMNVEV (reference sequence). V shed 3 bases, J shed 7 bases, and the junction held 11 bases outside the gene matches. CDR3 sequence reads: CASSFRGLGRNGELFF. The CDR3 DNA sequence: TGTGCCAGCAGTTTCCGAGGACTAGGGAGGAACGGGGAGCTGTTTTTT.

CDR3 in amino acids: CASTDRGSYEQYF. CDR3 bases: TGTGCCAGCACTGACAGGGGATCTTACGAGCAGTACTTC. V is TRBV28 and J is TRBJ2-7; TRBD1 matches 8 bases. Germline assignment: CDR1 MDHEN and CDR2 SYDVKM. This CDR3 contains 13 residues. Trimming removed 7 bases from V and 4 bases from J; junction bases left unmatched: 6.

This sequence joins TRBV5-4 and TRBJ2-3; 7 bases match TRBD2. The CDR3 has 17 residues. Germline CDR1 reads SGHNT; CDR2 reads YYREEE (reference sequence). V gave up 0 bases and J gave up 6 bases; unmatched junction bases: 13. The CDR3 nucleotides read TGTGCCAGCAGCTTGGGACGGCTGAGCGGGATAGCGGATACGCAGTATTTT. It encodes CASSLGRLSGIADTQYF. The variable domain in full, completed from reference TRBV5-4 and TRBJ2-3, reads ETGVTQSPTHLIKTRGQQVTLRCSSQSGHNTVSWYQQALGQGPQFIFQYYREEENGRGNFPPRFSGLQFPNYSSELNVNALELDDSALYLCASSLGRLSGIADTQYFGPGTRLTVL.

The CDR3 protein is CASSQDLGRATDGYTF. In nucleotides, the CDR3 is TGCGCCAGCAGCCAAGATCTTGGGCGGGCTACAGATGGCTACACCTTC. The chain uses TRBV4-1 and TRBJ1-2, with unresolved D. The CDR3 totals 16 residues. Germline lookup yields CDR1 MGHRA and CDR2 YSYEKL. Trimming cost V 0 bases and J 6 bases, with 17 bases left between them.

The count of this clone is one. The J gene is TRBJ1-6, the V gene TRBV5-1; a possible D gene is TRBD1 (6 bases). The CDR3 extends over 15 amino acids. V was trimmed by 0 bases and J by 7 bases, leaving 11 bases between them. Germline CDR1 SGHRS, CDR2 YFSETQ. The DNA of the CDR3 is TGCGCCAGCAGCTTGGACAGGGCTAGAAATTCACCCCTCCACTTT. It is translated as CASSLDRARNSPLHF.

The CDR3 sequence is CASSSSGTGYYHEQYF. DNA for the CDR3: TGTGCCAGCAGCTCCTCAGGGACAGGGTACTACCACGAGCAGTACTTC. This sequence joins TRBV27 and TRBJ2-7; 9 nucleotides line up with TRBD1. V trimming: 6 bases; J trimming: 5 bases; junction bases outside the gene matches: 14. Germline loops: CDR1 MNHEY, CDR2 SMNVEV (reference sequence). CDR3 size: 16 residues.

This CDR3 is CASSLGGVLDNEQFF. The DNA for the CDR3 is TGTGCCAGCAGCTTAGGGGGGGTGCTTGACAATGAGCAGTTCTTC. This sequence joins TRBV7-6 and TRBJ2-1, with D tentatively TRBD2 (6 bases). Between the trimmed V and J ends, which lost 1 base and 5 bases, there was a span of 12 bases. Germline lookup yields CDR1 SGHVS and CDR2 FNYEAQ. The CDR3 extends over 15 amino acids.

This clone came up once. The chain carries TRBV24-1 and TRBJ1-1; a weak D match, TRBD1 (5 bases). The germline V gene has CDR1 KGHDR and CDR2 SFDVKD. CDR3 length: 13 amino acids. The ends were cut back, 1 base at V and 5 bases at J, with 7 bases in the middle. CDR3 bases: TGTGCCACCAGTGATTTTAGGGGAACTGAAGCTTTCTTT. Translated: CATSDFRGTEAFF.

The V call is TRBV7-3, the J call TRBJ2-1; 9 bases are a match to TRBD2. In germline, CDR1 is SGHTA, CDR2 FQGTGA. This CDR3 contains 16 residues. Trimming at V came to 0 bases and at J to 8 bases, leaving 8 bases not matched to a gene. In DNA form, the CDR3 reads TGTGCCAGCAGCTTAACTGGGGCGGGAGGGCCTTATGAGCAGTTCTTC. Protein sequence: CASSLTGAGGPYEQFF.

As to this clone: The sample holds other DNA sequences that translate to the same CDR3. The V gene is TRBV7-9, the J gene TRBJ2-5; the match to TRBD1 covers 7 bases. In germline, CDR1 is SEHNR, CDR2 FQNEAQ (reference sequence). The V gene end was trimmed by 8 bases and the J gene end by 2 bases; junction bases not matched to a gene: 2. The CDR3 sequence is 12 residues long. The CDR3 region is CASSGQQETQYF. The CDR3 DNA reads as TGTGCCAGCTCGGGACAGCAAGAGACCCAGTACTTC.

This clone showed up just once. The chain uses TRBV5-1 and TRBJ1-2, with TRBD1 matching 10 bases. CDR3 size: 14 residues. V gave up 0 bases and J gave up 6 bases; unmatched junction bases: 2. From germline, CDR1 is SGHRS and CDR2 YFSETQ. The CDR3 is CASSLETGGHGYTF. The CDR3, as DNA: TGCGCCAGCAGCTTGGAGACAGGGGGCCATGGCTACACCTTC. Using reference TRBV5-1 and TRBJ1-2 for the parts outside the CDR3, the full variable domain is KAGVTQTPRYLIKTRGQQVTLSCSPISGHRSVSWYQQTPGQGLQFLFEYFSETQRNKGNFPGRFSGRQFSNSRSEMNVSTLELGDSALYLCASSLETGGHGYTFGSGTRLTVV.

This chain links TRBV5-6 with TRBJ2-4; D perhaps matches TRBD1 (5 bases). The germline CDR1 and CDR2 sequences are SGHDT and YYEEEE. V was cut by 0 bases and J by 3 bases, with 13 bases left in between. The CDR3 consists of 16 residues. CDR3 sequence: CASSLVRGAVKNIQYF. The CDR3 DNA is TGTGCCAGCAGCTTGGTTCGTGGGGCGGTCAAAAACATTCAGTACTTC.